This TCR beta chain was obtained from a study of immune evolution from preneoplasia to lung adenocarcinoma. Method: immunoSEQ multiplex PCR; TCRdb's copy keeps in-frame clones and lacks some. Of some 4,700 clones in the sample, over 75% were seen once. Note on this clone: Its matching antigen is unknown.

Between about 2014 and 2018, patients underwent resection in Japan or China. The CDR3 totals 14 residues. Germline CDR1 MNHEY, CDR2 SMNVEV (reference sequence). With 6 bases removed from V and 6 bases from J, the gap between germline ends came to 15 bases. Notes on the study in general: KRAS-mutant nodules had the highest T cell clonality. Clonality was highest in normal lung, lower in later-stage lesions apparently. Normal lung had the highest top T cell clone frequencies.

The clonotype originates from a person aged 55-85 years with lung adenocarcinoma. The rearrangement joins TRBV27 to TRBJ2-1; tentative D call: TRBD2 (6 bases). Sample: FFPE lung adenocarcinoma in situ tissue. Here the CDR3 DNA reads TGTGCCAGCAGACTGTACGGGGGAAGCAATGAGCAGTTCTTC. Protein sequence: CASRLYGGSNEQFF.